A selection of T cell receptor beta chains follows, all from one sample in a study of blood T cell repertoires in COVID-19. Some clones are missing from TCRdb's copy, which holds only in-frame ones; the method was immunoSEQ multiplex PCR. The sample lists 200,000 to 250,000 clones, 80% occurring once. The sample comprised PBMCs or T cells enriched from blood (not recorded which). All receptors come from a man aged 25 to 45 with acute COVID-19. The CDR3 runs from the conserved cysteine through the conserved F or W. A D gene is named only where the DNA matches it firmly. The listing skips clone size in some rows; elsewhere it reads once, few, many or a size class.

NA	TRBV28	TRBJ1-5	NA	CASSLSGSNQPQHF	TGTGCCAGCAGTTTATCGGGTAGCAATCAGCCCCAGCATTTT
NA	TRBV10-3	TRBJ2-5	NA	CATATGAGVQETQYF	TGTGCTACAGCGACAGGGGCGGGGGTTCAAGAGACCCAGTACTTC
NA	TRBV6-5	TRBJ1-2	NA	CASGRITNYGYTF	TGTGCCAGCGGCAGGATCACTAACTATGGCTACACCTTC
TRBD1	TRBV13	TRBJ1-2	NA	CASSPDRGGYTF	TGTGCCAGCAGCCCCGACAGGGGAGGCTACACCTTC
TRBD2	TRBV12-5	TRBJ2-2	NA	CASAGGSRELFF	TGTGCTAGTGCCGGGGGGAGTCGGGAGCTGTTTTTT
NA	TRBV4-2	TRBJ2-3	NA	CASSPFSTETQYF	TGTGCCAGCAGCCCATTCTCGACTGAGACGCAGTATTTT
TRBD1	TRBV7-9	TRBJ1-6	once	CASSQGDRGQGSPLHF	TGTGCCAGCAGCCAGGGGGACAGGGGGCAGGGTTCACCCCTCCACTTT
NA	TRBV6-5	TRBJ1-5	once	CASSRDKIQPQHF	TGTGCCAGCAGCCGCGATAAAATTCAGCCCCAGCATTTT
TRBD2	TRBV3-1/TRBV3-2	TRBJ2-5	NA	CAPRGGWRGAPEQETQYF	TGTGCCCCCAGAGGGGGATGGCGGGGGGCTCCGGAACAAGAGACCCAGTACTTC
NA	TRBV27	TRBJ1-5	NA	CASSRTWDQPQHF	TGTGCCAGCAGTAGGACTTGGGATCAGCCCCAGCATTTT
TRBD1	TRBV11-1	TRBJ1-1	few	CASSLSGTGAFF	TGTGCCAGCAGCTTATCAGGGACAGGGGCTTTCTTT
TRBD1	TRBV30	TRBJ1-4	NA	CAWTFGQGNEKLFF	TGTGCCTGGACTTTCGGACAGGGAAATGAAAAACTGTTTTTT
NA	TRBV5-4	TRBJ2-5	NA	CASSLPGEKETQYF	TGTGCCAGCAGTTTACCGGGGGAAAAGGAGACCCAGTACTTC
NA	TRBV6-5	TRBJ1-4	NA	CASSPGGPNEKLFF	TGTGCCAGCAGTCCCGGGGGGCCAAATGAAAAACTGTTTTTT
NA	TRBV7-3	TRBJ1-1	NA	CASSQQGLNTEAFF	TGTGCCAGCAGCCAACAGGGCTTGAACACTGAAGCTTTCTTT
TRBD1	TRBV19	TRBJ1-4	NA	CASTQGAVRGKLFF	TGTGCCAGTACCCAGGGGGCAGTTCGAGGCAAACTGTTTTTT
TRBD1	TRBV7-6	TRBJ1-5	NA	CASSAGTVYGNQPQHF	TGTGCCAGCAGCGCAGGGACAGTTTATGGCAATCAGCCCCAGCATTTT
NA	TRBV12-5	TRBJ1-5	NA	CASGPTGPQHF	TGTGCTAGTGGACCCACCGGGCCCCAGCATTTT
TRBD1	TRBV6-1	TRBJ1-1	NA	CASSEGRGRGKTEAFF	TGTGCCAGCAGTGAGGGGCGGGGCAGGGGGAAAACTGAAGCTTTCTTT
NA	TRBV9	TRBJ1-5	NA	CASSPNPQANQPQHF	TGTGCCAGCAGCCCCAACCCACAGGCGAATCAGCCCCAGCATTTT
NA	TRBV15	TRBJ1-1	NA	CATSIGGEAFF	TGTGCCACCAGCATCGGGGGGGAAGCTTTCTTT
NA	TRBV10-1	TRBJ1-2	NA	CASSDSLYGYTF	TGCGCCAGCAGTGACAGTTTATACGGCTACACCTTC
TRBD2	TRBV3-1/TRBV3-2	TRBJ2-7	NA	CASSQGGRGGPYEQYF	TGTGCCAGCAGCCAAGGTGGGCGGGGGGGACCCTACGAGCAGTACTTC
TRBD1	TRBV9	TRBJ2-3	NA	CASSVVSQGAPDTQYF	TGTGCCAGCAGCGTAGTCTCACAGGGGGCACCAGATACGCAGTATTTT
TRBD1	TRBV5-4	TRBJ1-2	few	CASSPGTGFGYGYTF	TGTGCCAGCAGCCCCGGGACAGGGTTCGGCTATGGCTACACCTTC
NA	TRBV27	TRBJ2-7	once	CASGKGRGESYEQYF	TGTGCCAGCGGCAAAGGGCGCGGGGAGTCCTACGAGCAGTACTTC
TRBD1	TRBV28	TRBJ1-2	NA	CASRTGTGNYGYTF	TGTGCCAGCAGAACCGGGACAGGGAACTATGGCTACACCTTC
TRBD1	TRBV29-1	TRBJ1-2	NA	CSVVGQGLRGYTF	TGCAGCGTTGTGGGACAGGGGCTGAGGGGCTACACCTTC
NA	TRBV14	TRBJ2-3	once	CASSPSSRAQYF	TGTGCCAGCAGCCCCTCGTCAAGAGCGCAGTATTTT
TRBD1	TRBV5-1	TRBJ1-6	NA	CASRGGLTGTGESPLHF	TGCGCCAGCAGGGGTGGGCTTACCGGGACAGGGGAATCACCCCTCCACTTT
NA	TRBV6-5	TRBJ1-4	once	CASRTAGSTNEKLFF	TGTGCCAGCAGAACTGCAGGGTCGACTAATGAAAAACTGTTTTTT
NA	TRBV5-1	TRBJ2-7	once	CASSLGTGYEQYF	TGCGCCAGCAGCTTAGGGACTGGCTACGAGCAGTACTTC
NA	TRBV2	TRBJ1-5	NA	CASSEGQGNQPQHF	TGTGCCAGCAGTGAAGGACAGGGCAATCAGCCCCAGCATTTT
TRBD1	TRBV30	TRBJ1-4	NA	CAGQANLNEKLFF	TGTGCCGGACAGGCCAACCTTAATGAAAAACTGTTTTTT
TRBD1	TRBV5-1	TRBJ2-3	NA	CASSLEGAPTDTQYF	TGCGCCAGCAGCTTGGAGGGGGCGCCCACAGATACGCAGTATTTT
NA	TRBV6-2/TRBV6-3	TRBJ1-6	NA	CASSYFQATTTNSPLHF	TGTGCCAGCAGTTATTTCCAGGCGACAACGACGAATTCACCCCTCCACTTT
NA	TRBV5-6	TRBJ2-1	NA	CASSRLGEQFF	TGTGCCAGCAGCCGACTCGGTGAGCAGTTCTTC
NA	TRBV11-2	TRBJ2-7	NA	CASRPSGWEQYF	TGTGCCAGCAGACCGTCAGGTTGGGAGCAGTACTTC
TRBD1	TRBV7-9	TRBJ1-1	NA	CASSLAPGGGTEAFF	TGTGCCAGCAGCTTAGCGCCAGGGGGCGGAACTGAAGCTTTCTTT
TRBD1	TRBV7-7	TRBJ2-3	NA	CASSLGKGASTDTQYF	TGTGCCAGCAGCTTAGGAAAGGGGGCTAGCACAGATACGCAGTATTTT
NA	TRBV5-5	TRBJ1-1	NA	CASSLDSNTEAFF	TGTGCCAGCAGCTTGGACAGTAACACTGAAGCTTTCTTT
TRBD1	TRBV27	TRBJ2-3	NA	CASSFTSGGIGGTDTQYF	TGTGCCAGCAGTTTTACGTCAGGGGGCATCGGGGGCACAGATACGCAGTATTTT
NA	TRBV10-1	TRBJ2-1	few	CASSPGTGINEQFF	TGCGCCAGCAGTCCCGGAACAGGGATCAATGAGCAGTTCTTC
TRBD1	TRBV4-2	TRBJ1-2	once	CASSQDRGDRVNYGYTF	TGTGCCAGCAGCCAAGATCGGGGGGACAGGGTGAACTATGGCTACACCTTC
NA	TRBV29-1	TRBJ1-1	NA	CSVRTARNTEAFF	TGCAGCGTAAGGACAGCAAGGAACACTGAAGCTTTCTTT
NA	TRBV6-5	TRBJ2-3	NA	CASSLTGSSTDTQYF	TGTGCCAGCAGTTTAACAGGGTCCAGCACAGATACGCAGTATTTT
TRBD2	TRBV3-1/TRBV3-2	TRBJ2-5	NA	CASSPLAGGTGTQYF	TGTGCCAGCAGCCCTCTTGCGGGGGGTACGGGGACCCAGTACTTC
NA	TRBV10-1	TRBJ2-3	NA	CASSEAPTSTDTQYF	TGCGCCAGCAGTGAGGCCCCTACTAGCACAGATACGCAGTATTTT
NA	TRBV7-9	TRBJ1-2	NA	CASEGEGAVYNYGYTF	TGTGCCAGCGAAGGGGAGGGAGCGGTGTACAACTATGGCTACACCTTC
NA	TRBV6-6	TRBJ1-6	NA	CASSQTGLYNSPLHF	TGTGCCAGCAGTCAGACAGGACTTTATAATTCACCCCTCCACTTT
TRBD2	TRBV19	TRBJ2-3	NA	CAVVVWSGGTDTQYF	TGTGCCGTTGTAGTTTGGAGCGGGGGCACAGATACGCAGTATTTT
NA	TRBV6-4	TRBJ2-3	NA	CASSSTGTDTQYF	TGTGCCAGCAGTTCGACAGGCACAGATACGCAGTATTTT
NA	TRBV10-3	TRBJ1-1	few	CAITISGLNTEAFF	TGTGCCATCACCATTTCGGGTCTGAACACTGAAGCTTTCTTT
TRBD1	TRBV11-3	TRBJ2-3	NA	CASSKEGQGTDTQYF	TGTGCCAGCAGCAAAGAGGGACAGGGAACAGATACGCAGTATTTT